Below, 21 T cell receptor beta chains from the same sample are listed, as sequenced in a study of identical twins. MiXCR, run by TCRdb on the 5' RACE reads, gives a single entry per CDR3 protein. The sample holds hundreds of thousands of distinct CDR3 sequences, 7% to 8.5% seen once. The data also belong to a second study, concerning yellow fever vaccine responses in identical twins.

The sequenced sample consisted of CD8+ T cells sorted from blood. These TCRs come from a young woman in good health.

V usage is TRBV29-1 and J usage is TRBJ2-1, with D perhaps TRBD2 (5 bases). Trimming took 1 base from V and 0 from J, leaving 28 bases between them. Germline CDR1 and CDR2: SQVTM and ANQGSEA. The CDR3 loop spans 21 amino acids. As DNA, the CDR3 is TGCAGCGTTGAAGTAGGTGGTTGGACTTCCAGCAATAAATTCTCCTACAATGAGCAGTTCTTC. As protein: CSVEVGGWTSSNKFSYNEQFF.

This chain joins TRBV12-3 or TRBV12-4 and TRBJ2-1; 9 bases fit TRBD1. After removal of 5 bases from V and 8 bases from J, the junction contained 10 bases not matched to a gene. The length of the CDR3 is 15 residues. CDR3 loop: CASSAPDRGSDEQFF. For the CDR3, the DNA is TGTGCCAGCAGTGCCCCGGACAGGGGATCGGATGAGCAGTTCTTC.

This clonotype was seen ten or more times. V gene TRBV12-3 or TRBV12-4 combines with J gene TRBJ2-1, with D hard to call. The CDR3 is 12 amino acids. Trimming left V 3 bases short and J 9 bases short, with 9 bases between. The CDR3 bases are TGTGCCAGCAGTTTTGAGAGTCCTGAGCAGTTCTTC. It is translated as CASSFESPEQFF.

In its sample, this clonotype was seen many times. CDR3 region: CASSLKYRDEQFF. Here the CDR3 DNA reads TGTGCCAGCAGTTTAAAGTACAGGGATGAGCAGTTCTTC. V and J are TRBV12-3 or TRBV12-4 and TRBJ2-1, with D perhaps TRBD1 (6 bases). The CDR3 is made up of 13 amino acids. Deletions cut 2 bases from V and 8 bases from J, with 10 bases between.

The chain has TRBV28 and TRBJ2-5; 10 nucleotides match TRBD2. CDR1 is MDHEN and CDR2 is SYDVKM in the germline V gene. V shed 7 bases, J shed 0 bases, and the junction held 17 bases outside the gene matches. This CDR3 is built from 19 residues. The CDR3 loop reads CASTSSSLAGVDYQETQYF. DNA for the CDR3: TGTGCCAGCACCTCGAGTAGCCTAGCGGGGGTGGATTACCAAGAGACCCAGTACTTC.

J is TRBJ2-2 and V is TRBV7-9; no reliable D call. The CDR3 has 12 residues. Trimming left V 5 bases short and J 6 bases short, with 7 bases between. CDR1 and CDR2 (germline): SEHNR, FQNEAQ (reference sequence). CDR3 region: CASSASSGELFF. The CDR3 DNA is TGTGCCAGCAGCGCGTCCTCCGGGGAGCTGTTTTTT. The complete variable domain, with remaining parts taken from reference TRBV7-9 and TRBJ2-2, reads DTGVSQNPRHKITKRGQNVTFRCDPISEHNRLYWYRQTLGQGPEFLTYFQNEAQLEKSRLLSDRFSAERPKGSFSTLEIQRTEQGDSAMYLCASSASSGELFFGEGSRLTVL.

There are a few counts of this clonotype. V is TRBV7-8 and J is TRBJ1-5, with D perhaps TRBD1 (5 bases). From germline, CDR1 is SGHVS and CDR2 FQNEAQ. This CDR3 region has 14 residues. Trimming shortened V by 1 base and J by 7 bases, and 11 bases separated the two germline ends. The DNA for the CDR3 is TGTGCCAGCAGCTTAGGATTTGGGGGGCAGCCCCAGCATTTT. This translates into CASSLGFGGQPQHF.

This clonotype came up a few times. The rearrangement joins TRBV4-1 to TRBJ1-1; a weak D match, TRBD1 (5 bases). The CDR3 consists of 15 residues. Germline V lookup: CDR1 MGHRA, CDR2 YSYEKL. Trimming removed 2 bases from V and 0 bases from J, with 10 bases in between. CDR3 sequence (DNA): TGCGCCAGCAGCCAAAAGACAGTTATGAACACTGAAGCTTTCTTT. Its translation is CASSQKTVMNTEAFF.

This clonotype was counted a few times. This rearrangement joins TRBV29-1 to TRBJ1-2; no reliable D call. The CDR3 length is 11 residues. The V end lost 6 bases, the J end lost 4 bases, and 9 bases lay between the germline ends. CDR1 is SQVTM and CDR2 is ANQGSEA in the germline V gene. CDR3 sequence (DNA): TGCAGCGTGGAGAATGGCTATGGCTACACCTTC. It is translated as CSVENGYGYTF. Complete variable domain (other parts from reference TRBV29-1 and TRBJ1-2): SAVISQKPSRDICQRGTSLTIQCQVDSQVTMMFWYRQQPGQSLTLIATANQGSEATYESGFVIDKFPISRPNLTFSTLTVSNMSPEDSSIYLCSVENGYGYTFGSGTRLTVV.

The chain couples TRBV28 to TRBJ1-2, with no clear D. The germline gives CDR1 MDHEN, CDR2 SYDVKM. Deletions cut 5 bases from V and 8 bases from J, with 12 bases between. The CDR3 has 12 amino acids. CDR3: CASSPQTMGYTF. The DNA for the CDR3 is TGTGCCAGCAGTCCGCAAACTATGGGCTACACCTTC.

This clonotype was recorded many times. V and J are TRBV29-1 and TRBJ2-1; tentatively, D is TRBD2 (6 bases). CDR1 is SQVTM and CDR2 is ANQGSEA in the germline V gene. Between the trimmed V and J ends, which lost 1 base and 3 bases, there was a span of 13 bases. The CDR3 sequence is 15 residues long. The CDR3 sequence: CSVEGGARGYNEQFF. The DNA of the CDR3 is TGCAGCGTTGAAGGGGGTGCGCGGGGCTACAATGAGCAGTTCTTC.

J is TRBJ1-2 and V is TRBV11-2; 8 bases map to TRBD1. CDR3 length equals 14 residues. The germline V gene encodes CDR1 SGHAT and CDR2 FQNNGV. V shed 5 bases, J shed 3 bases, and the junction held 5 bases outside the gene matches. CDR3: CASSQGQGYYGYTF. Here the CDR3 DNA reads TGTGCCAGCAGCCAAGGACAGGGCTACTATGGCTACACCTTC.

The DNA for the CDR3 is TGCGCCAGCAGTGAGTGGCCTGAAGAGACCCAGTACTTC. This sequence encodes CASSEWPEETQYF. This chain joins TRBV10-2 and TRBJ2-5; unclear D gene. Trimming shortened V by 1 base and J by 3 bases, and 6 bases separated the two germline ends. Germline CDR1 reads WSHSY; CDR2 reads SAAADI. The CDR3 is 13 residues long.

This clonotype was counted ten times or more. This chain uses TRBV11-2 with TRBJ1-2, with D unresolved. The CDR3 spans 14 residues. Germline V lookup: CDR1 SGHAT, CDR2 FQNNGV. Trimming took 5 bases from V and 3 from J, leaving 13 bases between them. The chain's CDR3 is CASSPGSPYYGYTF. Here the CDR3 DNA reads TGTGCCAGCAGCCCGGGTTCCCCCTACTATGGCTACACCTTC.

There are many counts of this clonotype. The chain recombines TRBV3-1 with TRBJ2-7; weak D call: TRBD1 (6 bases). V shed 3 bases and J shed 2 bases, with 17 bases lying between them. The germline V gene encodes CDR1 LGHDT and CDR2 YNNKEL (reference sequence). This CDR3 contains 16 residues. CDR3 amino acids: CASSQSVPGHPYEQYF. The CDR3 DNA sequence: TGTGCCAGCAGCCAGAGCGTCCCGGGACATCCCTACGAGCAGTACTTC.

CDR3 sequence reads: CASSLQLAGDLYNEQFF. DNA of the CDR3: TGTGCCAGCAGTTTACAGCTAGCGGGAGATCTATACAATGAGCAGTTCTTC. The rearrangement joins TRBV28 to TRBJ2-1; 10 bases match TRBD2. Germline V gene sequence: CDR1 MDHEN, CDR2 SYDVKM. After removal of 2 bases from V and 4 bases from J, the junction contained 8 bases not matched to a gene. There are 17 residues in the CDR3. The full variable domain, completed using reference TRBV28 and TRBJ2-1, is DVKVTQSSRYLVKRTGEKVFLECVQDMDHENMFWYRQDPGLGLRLIYFSYDVKMKEKGDIPEGYSVSREKKERFSLILESASTNQTSMYLCASSLQLAGDLYNEQFFGPGTRLTVL.

There are many counts of this clonotype. The chain joins TRBV5-1 to TRBJ1-2; no reliable D call. Germline values: CDR1 SGHRS, CDR2 YFSETQ. The CDR3 is made up of 13 amino acids. Between the trimmed V and J ends, which lost 0 bases and 1 base, there was a span of 4 bases. The CDR3 sequence: CASSLGSNYGYTF. The CDR3 region has the DNA TGCGCCAGCAGCTTGGGCAGTAACTATGGCTACACCTTC.

The genes are TRBV7-9 and TRBJ1-1, with D possibly matching TRBD1 (5 bases). V was pared by 2 bases and J by 1 base, with 11 bases between. Germline V lookup: CDR1 SEHNR, CDR2 FQNEAQ (reference sequence). The CDR3 has 15 amino acids. CDR3 loop: CASSLNTGRNTEAFF. The CDR3 bases are TGTGCCAGCAGCTTAAACACGGGACGGAACACTGAAGCTTTCTTT.

This clonotype was seen at least ten times. The rearrangement links TRBV12-5 to TRBJ2-7; the match to TRBD1 covers 7 bases. The junction had 6 bases not matched to a gene; V was cut back by 1 base and J by 0 bases. The CDR3 sequence is 16 residues long. The germline CDR1 and CDR2 sequences are LGHNT and FRNRAP. This CDR3 reads CASGLERGQSSYEQYV. The CDR3 bases are TGTGCTAGTGGTTTGGAGAGGGGACAGAGCTCCTACGAGCAGTACGTC.

This clonotype was seen only a few times. This chain links TRBV11-2 with TRBJ2-7, with TRBD2 matching 7 bases. Germline trimming cut 1 base from V and 3 bases from J; bases unmatched to any gene: 3. From germline, CDR1 is SGHAT and CDR2 FQNNGV. This CDR3 has 14 residues. CDR3 region: CASSLGGGSYEQYF. The DNA of the CDR3 is TGTGCCAGCAGCTTAGGAGGCGGGAGCTACGAGCAGTACTTC.

At least ten counts were recorded for this clonotype. The chain is built from TRBV4-1 and TRBJ1-2; D uncertain. The CDR3 is 17 residues long. Germline CDR1 MGHRA, CDR2 YSYEKL. The V end was cut by 0 bases, the J end by 3 bases, with 17 bases between. The CDR3 bases are TGCGCCAGCAGCCAAGAAGCCCCGAAGAGGGTTTACTATGGCTACACCTTC. Translated: CASSQEAPKRVYYGYTF.